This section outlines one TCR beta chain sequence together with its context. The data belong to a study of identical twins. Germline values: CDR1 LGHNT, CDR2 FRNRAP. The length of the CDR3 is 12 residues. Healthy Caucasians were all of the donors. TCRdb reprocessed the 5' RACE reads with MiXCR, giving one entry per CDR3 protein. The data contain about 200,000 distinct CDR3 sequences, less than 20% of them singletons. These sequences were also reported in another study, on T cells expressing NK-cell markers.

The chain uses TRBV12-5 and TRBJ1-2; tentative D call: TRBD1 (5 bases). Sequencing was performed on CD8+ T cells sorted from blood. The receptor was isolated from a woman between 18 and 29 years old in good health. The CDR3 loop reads CAAGGEDYGYTF. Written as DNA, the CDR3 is TGTGCCGCGGGGGGGGAGGATTATGGCTACACCTTC.